The TCR beta chain described here comes from a study of control samples from healthy donors and cancer patients (dated by TCRdb to 2020 to 2022). To note about this clone: The antigen this receptor binds is unknown. Per-nucleotide qualities are absent, and no much larger clonotype sits a single base away.

The protocol used for the library was the immunoSEQ multiplex PCR assay. TCRdb limited this immuneACCESS table to in-frame rearrangements with V and J called. A share of clones is missing; checked studies link under half to unresolved V genes, and the rest is unexplained. The sample data list roughly 70,000 clones, and less than 95% of these were observed just once. Together, the top ten hold under 3.5% of the sample. In the germline V gene, CDR1 corresponds to SGHTA and CDR2 to FQGTGA. The V and J ends are trimmed by 1 base and 0 bases, leaving 30 bases between them. Including cysteine and phenylalanine, the CDR3 has 23 amino acids. Only CDR3 DNA remains: 69 bases, in frame from the first base.

The sequence joins TRBV7-3 to TRBJ1-4; the D gene is perhaps TRBD1, from 6 matching bases. Sequencing was carried out using blood. The source is a woman aged 30 to 39 in good health. DNA sequence: TGTGCCAGCAGCTTAAGATTCCGGGACACCTCAGACGGGCGTGCCGCAACTAATGAAAAACTGTTTTTT. This gives the protein CASSLRFRDTSDGRAATNEKLFF.